These T cell receptor beta chains were read from a single sample in a study of cytomegalovirus exposure and HLA in healthy donors. Measured with immunoSEQ multiplex PCR; TCRdb has only the in-frame clones, and not every one. This sample has about 180,000 clones; over 70% occur once, and the top ten carry approximately 0.55%. Sequences were obtained from PBMCs. The receptors were gathered from a woman aged 50 to 65 in good health and CMV-seronegative. Both conserved end residues are part of each CDR3. The D gene is left open where the match is weak. Size values are once, few and many counts, or a class for expanded clones, and some rows have none.

once TRBD2 TRBJ2-3 TRBV2 CASSVTGGRWGTDTQYF TGTGCCAGCAGTGTGACTGGCGGGAGGTGGGGCACAGATACGCAGTATTTT
- TRBD2 TRBJ2-1 TRBV5-1 CASSFLAGDLNEQFF TGCGCCAGCAGCTTTCTAGCGGGGGATCTCAATGAGCAGTTCTTC
- TRBD1 TRBJ1-5 TRBV2 CASSGQGVANQPQHF TGTGCCAGCAGTGGGCAGGGGGTTGCAAATCAGCCCCAGCATTTT
- TRBD1 TRBJ1-5 TRBV2 CASSKQGTGINQPQHF TGTGCCAGCAGTAAGCAAGGGACAGGGATCAATCAGCCCCAGCATTTT
once - TRBJ1-1 TRBV19 CASSPEWQVNTEAFF TGTGCCAGTAGTCCCGAGTGGCAGGTGAACACTGAAGCTTTCTTT
- TRBD1 TRBJ1-3 TRBV6-1 CASSEVYQGDRNTIYF TGTGCCAGCAGTGAAGTGTACCAGGGGGACAGAAACACCATATATTTT
- - TRBJ2-1 TRBV6-4 CASSDSWSAGNNEQFF TGTGCCAGCAGTGACTCCTGGAGCGCGGGAAACAATGAGCAGTTCTTC
- TRBD1 TRBJ2-5 TRBV6-1 CASRTGPQETQYF TGTGCCAGCAGGACAGGGCCTCAAGAGACCCAGTACTTC
- - TRBJ1-2 TRBV5-4 CASSPVGNYGYTF TGTGCCAGCAGCCCTGTCGGGAACTATGGCTACACCTTC
- - TRBJ2-2 TRBV11-2 CASSLGANTGELFF TGTGCCAGCAGCTTAGGCGCGAACACCGGGGAGCTGTTTTTT
- - TRBJ1-5 TRBV19 CASSSPWRTDNKPQHF TGTGCCAGTAGTAGCCCTTGGAGGACGGATAACAAGCCCCAGCATTTT
- - TRBJ2-1 TRBV28 CALFPLSLLQRDEQFF TGTGCCCTTTTTCCCCTTTCACTACTCCAGCGGGATGAGCAGTTCTTC
- - TRBJ1-4 TRBV27 CASSWLGVGNEKLFF TGTGCCAGCAGTTGGCTAGGGGTGGGTAATGAAAAACTGTTTTTT
- TRBD2 TRBJ2-1 TRBV7-6 CASSLVIAGENEQFF TGTGCCAGCAGCTTAGTGATAGCGGGAGAGAATGAGCAGTTCTTC
- - TRBJ1-2 TRBV7-9 CASSPDGYTF TGTGCCAGCAGCCCGGATGGCTACACCTTC
- TRBD1 TRBJ2-2 TRBV2 CASSLTGVGTGELFF TGTGCCAGCAGTCTCACAGGGGTAGGGACCGGGGAGCTGTTTTTT
once TRBD1 TRBJ2-7 TRBV6-5 CASRDSTSYEQYF TGTGCCAGCCGGGACAGTACATCCTACGAGCAGTACTTC
- TRBD2 TRBJ2-7 TRBV7-2 CASSLLAGSSYEQYF TGTGCCAGCAGCCTCCTAGCGGGGTCTTCTTACGAGCAGTACTTC
few - TRBJ2-6 TRBV5-4 CASSFSGHGANVLTF TGTGCCAGCAGCTTTTCAGGGCACGGGGCCAACGTCCTGACTTTC
- - TRBJ2-3 TRBV9 CASSPREGGLSDTQYF TGTGCCAGCAGCCCCAGGGAGGGGGGTTTGTCAGATACGCAGTATTTT
- TRBD1 TRBJ1-1 TRBV28 CASVPTGLNTEAFF TGTGCCAGCGTACCGACAGGGTTGAACACTGAAGCTTTCTTT
once TRBD2 TRBJ2-3 TRBV29-1 CSARGGLLTDTQYF TGCAGCGCCCGGGGGGGACTTCTCACAGATACGCAGTATTTT
once TRBD2 TRBJ2-2 TRBV5-4 CASRTSGSRTGELFF TGTGCCTCCCGGACTAGCGGGTCCCGCACCGGGGAGCTGTTTTTT
- - TRBJ2-3 TRBV7-6 CASSFLASSSTDTQYF TGTGCCAGCAGCTTTCTAGCGAGTAGTAGCACAGATACGCAGTATTTT
- - TRBJ2-4 TRBV4-3 CASSQVLSREGAQNIQYF TGCGCCAGCAGCCAAGTTTTGAGCCGGGAGGGGGCGCAGAACATTCAGTACTTC
few - TRBJ1-2 TRBV28 CASSGRGYGYTF TGTGCCAGCAGCGGTCGCGGCTATGGCTACACCTTC
- - TRBJ2-1 TRBV5-1 CASSLAQADYNEQFF TGCGCCAGCAGCTTGGCACAGGCGGACTACAATGAGCAGTTCTTC
- TRBD2 TRBJ2-5 TRBV5-1 CASSRSSGTQETQYF TGCGCCAGCAGTCGCTCTAGCGGGACCCAAGAGACCCAGTACTTC
- TRBD1 TRBJ1-5 TRBV28 CAGGAGQGGPDQPQHF TGTGCCGGAGGGGCCGGACAGGGCGGTCCGGATCAGCCCCAGCATTTT
once TRBD1 TRBJ1-5 TRBV6-1 CASSGPGQGSDQPQHF TGTGCCAGCAGTGGCCCGGGACAGGGATCCGATCAGCCCCAGCATTTT
- - TRBJ1-3 TRBV30 CAWSPVISGNTIYF TGTGCCTGGAGCCCAGTTATCTCTGGAAACACCATATATTTT
once - TRBJ2-3 TRBV18 CASLGGSTDTQYF TGTGCCAGCCTGGGGGGAAGCACAGATACGCAGTATTTT
few - TRBJ2-3 TRBV5-4 CASSLGLSQYF TGTGCCAGCAGCTTGGGGCTCTCGCAGTATTTT
- TRBD1 TRBJ2-1 TRBV5-1 CASSSTGQGESEQFF TGCGCCAGCAGCTCGACGGGACAGGGGGAAAGTGAGCAGTTCTTC
once - TRBJ1-4 TRBV5-1 CASRKVAQGREREKLFF TGCGCCAGCAGAAAGGTGGCGCAGGGGCGTGAGAGGGAAAAACTGTTTTTT
once TRBD1 TRBJ2-7 TRBV4-3 CASSSRDRTGEQYF TGCGCCAGCAGCTCCCGGGACAGGACGGGGGAGCAGTACTTC
- - TRBJ2-7 TRBV28 CASSYGERGQAHF TGTGCCAGCAGTTATGGGGAACGGGGTCAAGCACACTTC
- TRBD2 TRBJ2-5 TRBV5-1 CASSSGTSGPETQYF TGCGCCAGCAGCTCCGGGACTAGCGGTCCTGAGACCCAGTACTTC
- - TRBJ1-4 TRBV19 CASGQILLGREKLFF TGTGCCAGCGGCCAAATTTTATTGGGGCGTGAAAAACTGTTTTTT
- - TRBJ2-3 TRBV18 CASSRSGSLRDTQYF TGTGCCAGCTCGCGTTCGGGGTCCTTGCGAGATACGCAGTATTTT
- TRBD1 TRBJ1-1 TRBV5-4 CASRGPGQGSMNTEAFF TGTGCCAGCAGGGGACCGGGACAGGGCTCGATGAACACTGAAGCTTTCTTT